The present entry profiles one TCR beta chain with its context. Its antigen is unknown. This specimen belongs to a study of CD8+CD57+ T cells in acquired aplastic anemia. Overall study: DNA recovered from sorted CD4+ and CD8+ cells had a mean of approximately 3.4 ug.

General study findings and limits: Patients were compared with controls for CD8+ Simpson's diversity, and no significant difference emerged. Overlapping CD8+ CDR3 repertoires of patients and controls contained under 30 shared sequences.

Patients who underwent sequencing had shown CD8+CD57+ cell expansion by flow cytometry. Patients had received no therapy at the time of blood sampling. Template material for TCR beta VDJ and CDR3 profiling consisted of genomic DNA. Via MiXCR, TCRdb re-called the reads, giving one row per CDR3 protein. The sample contains 250,000 to 350,000 distinct CDR3 sequences, under 60% of which appear only once. The CDR3 covers 12 residues. Germline CDR1 reads SEHNR; CDR2 reads FQNEAQ (reference sequence). V was shortened by 1 base and J by 9 bases, with 7 bases between the two germline ends. This rearrangement joins TRBV7-9 to TRBJ2-1, with D perhaps assigned TRBD1 or TRBD2 (5 bases each). The clonotype was recovered from a human donor with aplastic anemia. Sequenced sample: sorted CD4+, CD8+, or CD8+CD57+ T cells (not recorded which) from PBMCs. The CDR3 DNA sequence: TGTGCCAGCAGCTTAGGGGGGATTGAGCAGTTCTTC. Translated: CASSLGGIEQFF.